This T cell receptor (beta chain) was recorded in a study of shared clonotypes between healthy human individuals. The wider study: Three plates were used per donor for CD4 naive, three for CD4 memory, two for CD8 naive and one for CD8 memory.

Notes on the study in general: Relative to their counterparts shared across all four donors, non-shared clonotypes exhibited diminished generation probabilities.

To note about this clone: As yet, its antigen is unknown.

Authors' analysis steps: Filtering differed, since immunoSEQ gave only junction sequences and no quality scores. The assay was immunoSEQ multiplex PCR, and TCRdb's table has in-frame clones only and misses some. That table supplies the V and J calls and clone size; D and trimming were determined from the DNA. The repertoire consists of approximately 99,000 clones, with about 71% occurring once and the leading ten covering approximately 23%. Looked up from germline, CDR1 is LNHNV and CDR2 is YYDKDF (reference sequence). This CDR3 has 14 amino acids. V was trimmed by 6 bases and J by 4 bases, leaving 10 bases between them.

The TCR was taken from a young woman in good health. The rearrangement uses TRBV15 and TRBJ2-6; a possible D gene is TRBD1 (5 bases). Input material: memory CD8+ T cells sorted from blood. Subset described: CD45RO+ cells pooled with CCR7-negative TemRA cells. In DNA, the CDR3 is TGTGCCACCAGTAGGGGCGAGGGGGCCAACGTCCTGACTTTC. Its protein product is CATSRGEGANVLTF.